The next 30 T cell receptor beta chains were all read from a single sample in a study of blood T cell repertoires in COVID-19. TCRdb's table, derived via immunoSEQ multiplex PCR, lists solely in-frame clones and lacks some. The sample records about 160,000 clones, around 84% being singletons. Sequenced: PBMCs or T cells enriched from blood (not recorded which). These receptors were obtained from a man aged 45-65 years who had recovered from COVID-19.

The V call is TRBV18, the J call TRBJ2-2, with D tentatively TRBD2 (5 bases). The V gene's germline CDR1 is KGHSH and CDR2 LQKENI. The CDR3 consists of 14 residues. V was trimmed by 4 bases and J by 5 bases, leaving 11 bases between them. The CDR3 sequence is CASSQSLGTGELFF. The DNA of the CDR3 is TGTGCCAGCTCACAGTCACTAGGAACCGGGGAGCTGTTTTTT.

The rearrangement uses TRBV27 and TRBJ1-1; D may be TRBD1 (6 bases). This CDR3 has 17 amino acids. Germline CDR1 reads MNHEY; CDR2 reads SMNVEV (reference sequence). Trimming pared 6 bases from V and 2 bases from J, leaving 22 bases between. The CDR3 reads CASSTNRVRLSNTEAFF. The CDR3 nucleotides are TGTGCCAGCAGCACAAACAGGGTTCGTCTATCCAACACTGAAGCTTTCTTT.

The rearrangement uses TRBV27 and TRBJ2-2; D is perhaps TRBD1 (5 bases). From germline, CDR1 is MNHEY and CDR2 SMNVEV (reference sequence). The CDR3 loop spans 13 amino acids. V shed 10 bases and J shed 1 base, with 10 bases lying between them. The CDR3 here is CAIGQGNTGELFF. The DNA for the CDR3 is TGTGCCATAGGGCAGGGGAACACCGGGGAGCTGTTTTTT.

The rearrangement joins TRBV5-5 to TRBJ2-5; 7 bases match TRBD1. The CDR3 extends over 14 amino acids. The germline CDR1 and CDR2 sequences are SGHKS and YYEKEE (reference sequence). J gave up 5 bases and V 0 bases, and 4 bases lay outside the gene matches. The chain's CDR3 is CASSLGQGYETQYF. The CDR3 DNA reads TGTGCCAGCAGCTTGGGACAGGGTTACGAGACCCAGTACTTC.

The chain links TRBV7-6 to TRBJ2-1, with TRBD2 matching over 12 bases. Trimming at V came to 1 base and at J to 9 bases, leaving 4 bases not matched to a gene. CDR3 length equals 15 residues. CDR1 and CDR2 from the germline V gene are SGHVS and FNYEAQ. The CDR3 region has the DNA TGTGCCAGCAGCTTAGGAGCTAGCGGGGGGGGTGAGCAGTTCTTC. Protein sequence: CASSLGASGGGEQFF.

This sequence joins TRBV5-1 and TRBJ1-1; perhaps TRBD1 as D (5 bases). This CDR3 spans 16 amino acids. The V and J ends lost 0 bases and 2 bases respectively, with 14 bases between them. Per germline, CDR1 SGHRS and CDR2 YFSETQ. CDR3 region: CASSLEPAGRNTEAFF. Written as DNA, the CDR3 is TGCGCCAGCAGCTTGGAGCCCGCAGGGCGAAACACTGAAGCTTTCTTT.

This chain uses TRBV11-3 with TRBJ2-1, with 9 bases lining up with TRBD1. V was clipped by 9 bases and J by 6 bases; unmatched bases: 6. There are 13 residues in the CDR3. CDR1 SGHNT and CDR2 YENEEA come from the germline V gene. The CDR3: CARGQGPINEQFF. In nucleotides, the CDR3 is TGTGCCAGAGGACAGGGGCCCATCAATGAGCAGTTCTTC.

In the case of this clone: In the same sample, other DNA sequences code for this CDR3. The chain joins TRBV30 to TRBJ1-5, with D unclear. The CDR3 loop spans 13 amino acids. The V gene's germline CDR1 is GTSNPN and CDR2 SVGIG (reference sequence). V was cut by 3 bases and J by 2 bases, with 8 bases left in between. CDR3 loop: CAWSVRGNQPQHF. CDR3 sequence (DNA): TGTGCCTGGAGCGTTCGGGGCAATCAGCCCCAGCATTTT.

V gene TRBV6-9 combines with J gene TRBJ1-2, with 7 nucleotides matching TRBD1. Germline V lookup: CDR1 MNHGY, CDR2 SVAAGI. The CDR3 is 13 amino acids. V shed 4 bases and J 4 bases; nucleotides not matched to a gene: 3. The DNA of the CDR3 is TGTGCCAGCAGTTCGGGACAGATCTATGGCTACACCTTC. It yields the protein CASSSGQIYGYTF.

This clone has just a few counts. This chain uses TRBV15 with TRBJ1-5, with D maybe TRBD1 (6 bases). The germline V gene has CDR1 LNHNV and CDR2 YYDKDF (reference sequence). Deletions cut 2 bases from V and 7 bases from J, with 15 bases between. This CDR3 has 15 amino acids. CDR3 loop: CATSRTTGMGQPQHF. For the CDR3, the DNA is TGTGCCACCAGCAGAACAACAGGGATGGGACAGCCCCAGCATTTT. The full variable domain, completed using reference TRBV15 and TRBJ1-5, is DAMVIQNPRYQVTQFGKPVTLSCSQTLNHNVMYWYQQKSSQAPKLLFHYYDKDFNNEADTPDNFQSRRPNTSFCFLDIRSPGLGDTAMYLCATSRTTGMGQPQHFGDGTRLSIL.

V usage is TRBV6-5 and J usage is TRBJ1-1; possibly TRBD1 for D (6 bases). V gave up 7 bases and J gave up 0 bases, with 12 bases separating them. This CDR3 is 14 amino acids long. The germline V gene encodes CDR1 MNHEY and CDR2 SVGAGI. The CDR3 nucleotides are TGTGCCAGCACCGGGACACTTATGAACACTGAAGCTTTCTTT. Its protein is CASTGTLMNTEAFF.

The CDR3 loop reads CASSLEGATAYEQYF. The CDR3 DNA is TGCGCCAGCAGCTTGGAGGGGGCCACCGCCTACGAGCAGTACTTC. The rearrangement links TRBV5-1 to TRBJ2-7; 7 bases agree with TRBD1. V lost 0 bases, J lost 2 bases, and 5 bases stayed unmatched. Germline V gene data show CDR1 as SGHRS and CDR2 as YFSETQ. This CDR3 has 15 amino acids.

This chain links TRBV30 with TRBJ1-3; TRBD1 matches 8 bases. Losses at the gene ends were 1 base for V and 4 bases for J; bases not matched to a gene: 6. Germline values: CDR1 GTSNPN, CDR2 SVGIG (reference sequence). The CDR3 has 15 residues. The CDR3 DNA reads as TGTGCCTGGAGTGAGGACAGGGCGAAAGGAAACACCATATATTTT. Translating it yields CAWSEDRAKGNTIYF.

J is TRBJ1-5 and V is TRBV5-6, with D perhaps TRBD1 (6 bases). V was cut by 2 bases and J by 5 bases, with 11 bases left in between. The CDR3 is 14 amino acids. Germline values: CDR1 SGHDT, CDR2 YYEEEE. CDR3: CASSLRGFHQPQHF. CDR3 nucleotide sequence: TGTGCCAGCAGCTTAAGGGGGTTTCATCAGCCCCAGCATTTT. Supplemented by reference TRBV5-6 and TRBJ1-5, the full variable domain reads DAGVTQSPTHLIKTRGQQVTLRCSPKSGHDTVSWYQQALGQGPQFIFQYYEEEERQRGNFPDRFSGHQFPNYSSELNVNALLLGDSALYLCASSLRGFHQPQHFGDGTRLSIL.

V is TRBV9 and J is TRBJ1-6; D is ambiguous. The germline V gene encodes CDR1 SGDLS and CDR2 YYNGEE. V gave up 0 bases and J gave up 5 bases, with 9 bases separating them. This CDR3 has 15 residues. CDR3 DNA sequence: TGTGCCAGCAGCGTAGGCCCAGGAAATAATTCACCCCTCCACTTT. It translates to CASSVGPGNNSPLHF.

This clone was seen once. The J gene is TRBJ1-2, the V gene TRBV2, with unresolved D. The V gene's germline CDR1 is SNHLY and CDR2 FYNNEI. This CDR3 has 14 residues. V dropped 4 bases and J dropped 6 bases, with 15 bases sitting between them. CDR3 residues: CASSAGRGYDGYTF. CDR3 bases: TGTGCCAGCAGTGCGGGTAGAGGGTACGATGGCTACACCTTC. Full variable domain (outside the CDR3, taken from reference TRBV2 and TRBJ1-2): EPEVTQTPSHQVTQMGQEVILRCVPISNHLYFYWYRQILGQKVEFLVSFYNNEISEKSEIFDDQFSVERPDGSNFTLKIRSTKLEDSAMYFCASSAGRGYDGYTFGSGTRLTVV.

This sequence joins TRBV7-3 and TRBJ2-3, with 9 bases aligning to TRBD1. J was trimmed by 5 bases and V by 4 bases; bases with no gene match: 4. Germline V gene data show CDR1 as SGHTA and CDR2 as FQGTGA. This CDR3 is 14 amino acids long. CDR3 in DNA: TGTGCCAGCAGCTCGACAGGGGGGATAGATACGCAGTATTTT. Its translation: CASSSTGGIDTQYF.

The chain joins TRBV7-6 to TRBJ1-1; D may be TRBD1 (5 bases). The V end lost 5 bases, the J end lost 0 bases, and 13 bases lay between the germline ends. CDR3 size: 15 residues. The germline V gene encodes CDR1 SGHVS and CDR2 FNYEAQ. The CDR3 loop is CASSRQTAMNTEAFF. In DNA form, the CDR3 reads TGTGCCAGCAGCCGCCAGACAGCCATGAACACTGAAGCTTTCTTT.

This chain uses TRBV5-1 with TRBJ2-7; TRBD2 matches at 9 bases. V lost 0 bases, J lost 5 bases, and 6 bases stayed unmatched. The germline V gene encodes CDR1 SGHRS and CDR2 YFSETQ. This CDR3 has 15 residues. Here the CDR3 reads CASSLGGGGAHEQYF. The CDR3 nucleotides read TGCGCCAGCAGCTTGGGGGGCGGGGGGGCCCACGAGCAGTACTTC.

The chain has TRBV7-2 and TRBJ2-1, with 9 bases identical to TRBD2. Germline CDR1 reads SGHTA; CDR2 reads FQGNSA. J gave up 9 bases and V 1 base, and 1 base lay outside the gene matches. This CDR3 comprises 13 residues. The CDR3 DNA reads as TGTGCCAGCAGCTTAGAGACTAGCGGTGAGCAGTTCTTC. Residues: CASSLETSGEQFF. Full variable domain (remainder filled in from reference TRBV7-2 and TRBJ2-1): GAGVSQSPSNKVTEKGKDVELRCDPISGHTALYWYRQSLGQGLEFLIYFQGNSAPDKSGLPSDRFSAERTGGSVSTLTIQRTQQEDSAVYLCASSLETSGEQFFGPGTRLTVL.

J is TRBJ1-1 and V is TRBV5-1; TRBD1 is a possible D gene (5 bases). Looked up from germline, CDR1 is SGHRS and CDR2 is YFSETQ. V lost 2 bases, J lost 1 base, and 6 bases lay in between. The CDR3 is made up of 13 amino acids. This CDR3 is CASSFQGNTEAFF. CDR3 bases: TGCGCCAGCAGCTTTCAGGGGAACACTGAAGCTTTCTTT. The full variable domain, completed using reference TRBV5-1 and TRBJ1-1, is KAGVTQTPRYLIKTRGQQVTLSCSPISGHRSVSWYQQTPGQGLQFLFEYFSETQRNKGNFPGRFSGRQFSNSRSEMNVSTLELGDSALYLCASSFQGNTEAFFGQGTRLTVV.

The V call is TRBV4-3, the J call TRBJ2-5; TRBD2 agrees at 9 bases. The trim removed 1 base at V and 5 bases at J, leaving 11 bases unmatched. The CDR3 has 17 residues. The germline V gene encodes CDR1 LGHNA and CDR2 YSLEER. CDR3 protein: CASSQGLLRGGGETQYF. DNA for the CDR3: TGCGCCAGCAGCCAAGGACTATTGCGGGGGGGCGGGGAGACCCAGTACTTC.

The V and J genes are TRBV5-1 and TRBJ2-1; 11 bases are a match to TRBD1. This CDR3 is built from 14 residues. Germline CDR1 SGHRS, CDR2 YFSETQ. Germline trimming cut 6 bases from V and 8 bases from J; bases unmatched to any gene: 7. CDR3 nucleotides: TGCGCCAGCAATAATAGGGACAGGGGGGATGAGCAGTTCTTC. Encoded protein: CASNNRDRGDEQFF.

V usage is TRBV6-5 and J usage is TRBJ2-4; no firm D call. CDR3 length: 16 amino acids. Trimming took 4 bases from V and 0 from J, leaving 13 bases between them. Germline CDR1 reads MNHEY; CDR2 reads SVGAGI. Here the CDR3 DNA reads TGTGCCAGCAGTTTACGTCCGAGTCTAGCCAAAAACATTCAGTACTTC. Translated, it gives CASSLRPSLAKNIQYF.

J is TRBJ1-4 and V is TRBV30; 11 bases are a match to TRBD1. Germline V gene data show CDR1 as GTSNPN and CDR2 as SVGIG (reference sequence). The CDR3 runs to 17 residues. After removal of 4 bases from V and 3 bases from J, the junction contained 10 bases not matched to a gene. The chain's CDR3 is CAWIPGQGVRANEKLFF. The CDR3 DNA reads as TGTGCCTGGATTCCGGGACAGGGGGTGCGGGCTAATGAAAAACTGTTTTTT.

V and J are TRBV29-1 and TRBJ2-7, with TRBD1 matching over 8 bases. The ends lost 4 bases at V and 0 bases at J; junction bases unmatched: 8. This CDR3 comprises 15 residues. Germline-derived CDR1 and CDR2 are SQVTM and ANQGSEA. This CDR3 reads CSVGGWDRSSYEQYF. The CDR3 nucleotides are TGCAGCGTTGGTGGCTGGGACAGGAGCTCCTACGAGCAGTACTTC.

V usage is TRBV7-2 and J usage is TRBJ2-4; D uncertain. From germline, CDR1 is SGHTA and CDR2 FQGNSA. The CDR3 spans 15 residues. Trimming pared 1 base from V and 3 bases from J, leaving 10 bases between. DNA for the CDR3: TGTGCCAGCAGCTTAGGTGGGCAGTACAAAAACATTCAGTACTTC. It codes for CASSLGGQYKNIQYF. The full variable domain, its missing parts supplied by reference TRBV7-2 and TRBJ2-4, is GAGVSQSPSNKVTEKGKDVELRCDPISGHTALYWYRQSLGQGLEFLIYFQGNSAPDKSGLPSDRFSAERTGGSVSTLTIQRTQQEDSAVYLCASSLGGQYKNIQYFGAGTRLSVL.

This sequence joins TRBV11-2 and TRBJ1-2; 8 bases agree with TRBD1. CDR1 is SGHAT, CDR2 FQNNGV, per germline. CDR3 length: 17 amino acids. J gave up 8 bases and V 4 bases, and 18 bases lay outside the gene matches. The CDR3 region has the DNA TGTGCCAGCAGCTACTCCGGGACAGGCCCCTATAGGGGAGGCTACACCTTC. Translating gives CASSYSGTGPYRGGYTF.

This clone was recorded a few times. J is TRBJ1-2 and V is TRBV5-1; D gene uncertain. The CDR3 consists of 13 residues. Deletions cut 4 bases from V and 2 bases from J, with 9 bases between. The germline CDR1 and CDR2 sequences are SGHRS and YFSETQ. CDR3 sequence: CASSPSPNYGYTF. CDR3 sequence (DNA): TGCGCCAGCAGCCCTAGTCCCAACTATGGCTACACCTTC.

The table lists this clone with a few counts. The CDR3 DNA is TGTGCCAGCAGCCAAGATCTTGGACTAGCGGGGATCGACGAGCAGTACTTC. Its protein product is CASSQDLGLAGIDEQYF. The chain is built from TRBV3-1 (or the pseudogene TRBV3-2) and TRBJ2-7; the match to TRBD2 covers 12 bases. Looked up from germline, CDR1 is LGHDT and CDR2 is YNNKEL (reference sequence). This CDR3 contains 17 residues. Trimming cost V 0 bases and J 5 bases; bases outside gene matches: 8.